The subject of this entry is one T cell receptor (beta chain). It was with a sample-barcoded 5' primer and a J-beta primer mix that a second PCR of roughly 6 to 12 cycles was run. TCRdb used MiXCR to reprocess the 5' RACE reads, holding one entry per CDR3 protein. The sample comprises over 1,200,000 distinct CDR3 sequences, around 55% of which are singletons, and 6.7% rests with the top ten. The data were obtained in a study of blood T cells in healthy people across ages. The specimen was blood. The sequence derives from a man aged 18 to 29 in good health.

The CDR3 sequence: CSAHRADGGNEQFF. The CDR3 DNA reads as TGCAGTGCTCACCGGGCAGACGGTGGAAATGAGCAGTTCTTC. V usage is TRBV20-1 and J usage is TRBJ2-1; unclear D gene. CDR1 is DFQATT and CDR2 is SNEGSKA in the germline V gene (reference sequence). Between the trimmed V and J ends, which lost 5 bases and 7 bases, there was a span of 18 bases. The CDR3 totals 14 residues.